The 6 T cell receptor beta chains reported below all come from one sample, sequenced in a study of ipilimumab plus nivolumab after autologous stem cell transplantation. Assay: immunoSEQ multiplex PCR; the TCRdb copy retains only in-frame clones and omits some. The repertoire holds tens of thousands of clones, with 80% to 95% as singletons. The sample in question was PBMCs, obtained in a trial of ipilimumab plus nivolumab as post-transplant consolidation. The source is a male donor with multiple myeloma.

The chain is built from TRBV5-1 and TRBJ2-7, with D unclear. V was trimmed by 5 bases and J by 11 bases, leaving 8 bases between them. Germline V gives CDR1 SGHRS, CDR2 YFSETQ. This CDR3 is built from 9 residues. The CDR3 coding sequence is TGCGCCAGCAGTGGCTGTGAGTACTTC. Translated: CASSGCEYF.

The chain carries TRBV15 and TRBJ2-1; 7 bases map to TRBD1. The CDR3 loop spans 15 amino acids. With 1 base clipped from V and 0 bases from J, the junction kept 0 bases outside the gene matches. Germline V CDR1 and CDR2: LNHNV, YYDKDF (reference sequence). The DNA for the CDR3 is TGTGCCACCAGCAGAGGGACAGGCTCCTACAATGAGCAGTTCTTC. Its translation is CATSRGTGSYNEQFF.

J is TRBJ2-6 and V is TRBV7-9, with D possibly matching TRBD1 (6 bases). Trimming took 3 bases from V and 0 from J, leaving 15 bases between them. There are 18 residues in the CDR3. CDR1 is SEHNR and CDR2 is FQNEAQ in the germline V gene (reference sequence). The CDR3 nucleotides are TGTGCCAGCAGCTTGGTCCGGACAGTACCCTCTGGGGCCAACGTCCTGACTTTC. This codes for CASSLVRTVPSGANVLTF. Drawing the rest from reference TRBV7-9 and TRBJ2-6, the complete variable domain is DTGVSQNPRHKITKRGQNVTFRCDPISEHNRLYWYRQTLGQGPEFLTYFQNEAQLEKSRLLSDRFSAERPKGSFSTLEIQRTEQGDSAMYLCASSLVRTVPSGANVLTFGAGSRLTVL.

The chain is built from TRBV7-9 and TRBJ2-1; D may correspond to TRBD1 or TRBD2 (5 bases each). The V end lost 5 bases, the J end lost 3 bases, and 5 bases lay between the germline ends. This CDR3 spans 12 amino acids. The germline V gene has CDR1 SEHNR and CDR2 FQNEAQ (reference sequence). CDR3 in amino acids: CASSGGYNEQFF. The CDR3, as DNA: TGTGCCAGCAGCGGGGGCTACAATGAGCAGTTCTTC.

This clone came up a few times. The V and J genes are TRBV4-1 and TRBJ1-1, with D maybe TRBD1 (5 bases). The CDR3 is 15 residues long. Trimming removed 1 base from V and 4 bases from J, with 13 bases in between. CDR1 MGHRA and CDR2 YSYEKL come from the germline V gene. For the CDR3, the DNA is TGCGCCAGCAGCCAAGGGCAGGGTTTGTCCACTGAAGCTTTCTTT. Its translation: CASSQGQGLSTEAFF.

The V and J genes are TRBV7-3 and TRBJ2-1; TRBD1 or TRBD2 may be the D gene (6 bases each). This CDR3 has 15 amino acids. V gave up 2 bases and J gave up 5 bases, with 13 bases separating them. Germline CDR1 is SGHTA and CDR2 is FQGTGA. The CDR3 sequence: CASSLLGGIDNEQFF. DNA of the CDR3: TGTGCCAGCAGCTTATTAGGGGGGATTGACAATGAGCAGTTCTTC. Looking up the rest from reference TRBV7-3 and TRBJ2-1 gives the full variable domain: GAGVSQTPSNKVTEKGKYVELRCDPISGHTALYWYRQSLGQGPEFLIYFQGTGAADDSGLPNDRFFAVRPEGSVSTLKIQRTERGDSAVYLCASSLLGGIDNEQFFGPGTRLTVL.